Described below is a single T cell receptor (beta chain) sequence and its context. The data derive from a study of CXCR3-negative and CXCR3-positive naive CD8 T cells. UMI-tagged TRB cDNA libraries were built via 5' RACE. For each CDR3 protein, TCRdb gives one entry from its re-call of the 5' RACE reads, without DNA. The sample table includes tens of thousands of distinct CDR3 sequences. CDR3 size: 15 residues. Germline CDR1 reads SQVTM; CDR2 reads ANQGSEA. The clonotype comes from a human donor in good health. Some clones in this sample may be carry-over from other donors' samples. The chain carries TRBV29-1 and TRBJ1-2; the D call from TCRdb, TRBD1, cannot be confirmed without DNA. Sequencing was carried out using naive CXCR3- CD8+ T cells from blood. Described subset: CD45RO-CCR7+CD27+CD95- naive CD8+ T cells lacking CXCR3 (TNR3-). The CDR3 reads CSVALSLTGLYGYTF.